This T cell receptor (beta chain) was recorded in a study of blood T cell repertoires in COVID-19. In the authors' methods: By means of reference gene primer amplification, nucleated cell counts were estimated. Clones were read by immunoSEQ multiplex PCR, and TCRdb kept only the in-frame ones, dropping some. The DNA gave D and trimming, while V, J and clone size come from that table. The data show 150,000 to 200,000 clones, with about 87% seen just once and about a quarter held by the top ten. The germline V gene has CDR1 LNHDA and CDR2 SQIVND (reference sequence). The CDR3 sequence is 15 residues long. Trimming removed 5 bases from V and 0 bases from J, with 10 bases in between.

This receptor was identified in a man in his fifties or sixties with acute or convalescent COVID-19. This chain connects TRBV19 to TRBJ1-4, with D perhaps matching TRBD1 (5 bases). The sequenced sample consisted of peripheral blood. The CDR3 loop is CASSPDRATNEKLFF. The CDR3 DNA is TGTGCCAGTAGTCCCGACAGAGCAACTAATGAAAAACTGTTTTTT.